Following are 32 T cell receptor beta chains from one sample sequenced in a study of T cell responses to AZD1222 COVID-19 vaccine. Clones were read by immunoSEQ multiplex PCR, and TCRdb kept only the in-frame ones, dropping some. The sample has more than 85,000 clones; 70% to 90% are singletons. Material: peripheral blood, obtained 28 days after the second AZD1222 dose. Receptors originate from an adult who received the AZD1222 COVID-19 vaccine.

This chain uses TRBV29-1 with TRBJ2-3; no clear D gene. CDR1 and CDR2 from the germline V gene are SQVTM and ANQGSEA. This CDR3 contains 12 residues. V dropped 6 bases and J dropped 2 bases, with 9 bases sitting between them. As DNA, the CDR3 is TGCAGCGTCGGTCTTGTCACAGATACGCAGTATTTT. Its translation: CSVGLVTDTQYF.

In nucleotides, the CDR3 is TGTGCCAGCAGCTACAGCCGCACTGAAGCTTTCTTT. Its translation is CASSYSRTEAFF. This chain connects TRBV4-2 to TRBJ1-1, with D unclear. This CDR3 has 12 residues. Trimming stripped 5 bases from V and 4 bases from J, with 8 bases between. The germline V gene encodes CDR1 LGHNA and CDR2 YNFKEQ.

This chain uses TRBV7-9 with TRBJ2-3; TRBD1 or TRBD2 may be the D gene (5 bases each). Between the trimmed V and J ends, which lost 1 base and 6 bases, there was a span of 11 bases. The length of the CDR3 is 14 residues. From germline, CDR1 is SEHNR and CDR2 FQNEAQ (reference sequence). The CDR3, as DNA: TGTGCCAGCAGCTTAGGCTGGGGGACCGATACGCAGTATTTT. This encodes CASSLGWGTDTQYF.

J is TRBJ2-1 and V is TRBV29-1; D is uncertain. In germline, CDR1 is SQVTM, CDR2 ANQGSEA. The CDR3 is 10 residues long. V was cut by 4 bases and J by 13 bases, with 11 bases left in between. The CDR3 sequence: CSVATSIQFF. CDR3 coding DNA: TGCAGCGTTGCCACTTCTATCCAGTTCTTC.

The CDR3 DNA follows: TGTGCCAGCAGCGATAGTCGGGGTGGAGGGGCCAACGTCCTGACTTTC. This encodes CASSDSRGGGANVLTF. The chain recombines TRBV9 with TRBJ2-6, with TRBD2 as a possible D gene (5 bases). Deletions cut 3 bases from V and 4 bases from J, with 14 bases between. CDR1 and CDR2 from the germline V gene are SGDLS and YYNGEE. CDR3 size: 16 residues.

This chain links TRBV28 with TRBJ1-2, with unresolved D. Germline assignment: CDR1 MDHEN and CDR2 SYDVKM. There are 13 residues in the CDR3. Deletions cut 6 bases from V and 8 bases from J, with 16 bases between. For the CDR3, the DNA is TGTGCCAGCAGCTTACAGAAGGAAAGGGGCTACACCTTC. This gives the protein CASSLQKERGYTF.

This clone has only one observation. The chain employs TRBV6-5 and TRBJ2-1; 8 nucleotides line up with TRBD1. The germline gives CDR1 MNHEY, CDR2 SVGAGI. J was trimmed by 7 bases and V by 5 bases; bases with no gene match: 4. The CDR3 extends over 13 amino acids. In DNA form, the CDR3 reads TGTGCCAGCAGTAATCGACAGGGGAATGAGCAGTTCTTC. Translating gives CASSNRQGNEQFF.

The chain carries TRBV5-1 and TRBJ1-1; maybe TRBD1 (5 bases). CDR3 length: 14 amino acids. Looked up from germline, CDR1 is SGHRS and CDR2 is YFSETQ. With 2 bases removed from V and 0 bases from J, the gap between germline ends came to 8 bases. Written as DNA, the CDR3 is TGCGCCAGCAGCTTAGACAGCCTGAACACTGAAGCTTTCTTT. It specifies CASSLDSLNTEAFF.

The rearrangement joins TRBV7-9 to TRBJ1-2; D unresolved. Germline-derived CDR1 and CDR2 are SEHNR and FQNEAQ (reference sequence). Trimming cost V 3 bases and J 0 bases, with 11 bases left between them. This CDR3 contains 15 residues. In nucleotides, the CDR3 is TGTGCCAGCAGCTTTATAGGAGTAGCTAACTATGGCTACACCTTC. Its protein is CASSFIGVANYGYTF.

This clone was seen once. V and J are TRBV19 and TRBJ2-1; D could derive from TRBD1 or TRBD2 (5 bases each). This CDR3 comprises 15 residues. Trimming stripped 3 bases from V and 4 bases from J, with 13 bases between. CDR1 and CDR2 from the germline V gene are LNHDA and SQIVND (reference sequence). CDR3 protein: CASSMGREPYNEQFF. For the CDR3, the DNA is TGTGCCAGTAGTATGGGCAGGGAGCCGTACAATGAGCAGTTCTTC.

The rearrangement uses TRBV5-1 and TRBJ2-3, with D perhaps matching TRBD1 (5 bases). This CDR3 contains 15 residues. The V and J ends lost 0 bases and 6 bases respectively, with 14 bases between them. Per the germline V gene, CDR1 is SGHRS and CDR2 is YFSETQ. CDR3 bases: TGCGCCAGCAGCTTGGACGGGCAGGGTAGGGATACGCAGTATTTT. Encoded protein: CASSLDGQGRDTQYF. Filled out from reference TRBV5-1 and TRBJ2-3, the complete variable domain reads KAGVTQTPRYLIKTRGQQVTLSCSPISGHRSVSWYQQTPGQGLQFLFEYFSETQRNKGNFPGRFSGRQFSNSRSEMNVSTLELGDSALYLCASSLDGQGRDTQYFGPGTRLTVL.

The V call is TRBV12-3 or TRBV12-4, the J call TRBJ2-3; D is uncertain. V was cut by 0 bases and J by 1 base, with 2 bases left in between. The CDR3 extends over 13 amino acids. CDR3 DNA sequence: TGTGCCAGCAGTTTAGCGGGCACAGATACGCAGTATTTT. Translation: CASSLAGTDTQYF.

In DNA form, the CDR3 reads TGTGCCAGCTCACAGGGACAGCTAAATGAAAAACTGTTTTTT. This translates into CASSQGQLNEKLFF. The chain carries TRBV18 and TRBJ1-4, with 7 bases identical to TRBD1. The CDR3 totals 14 residues. Germline trimming cut 4 bases from V and 5 bases from J; bases unmatched to any gene: 4. Germline V gene data show CDR1 as KGHSH and CDR2 as LQKENI.

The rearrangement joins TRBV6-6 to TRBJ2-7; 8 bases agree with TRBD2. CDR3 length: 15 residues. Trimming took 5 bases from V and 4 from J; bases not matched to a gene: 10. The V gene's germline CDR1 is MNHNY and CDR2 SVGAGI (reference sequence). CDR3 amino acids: CASSTAGGGGYEQYF. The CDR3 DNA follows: TGTGCCAGCAGTACCGCCGGGGGGGGCGGGTACGAGCAGTACTTC.

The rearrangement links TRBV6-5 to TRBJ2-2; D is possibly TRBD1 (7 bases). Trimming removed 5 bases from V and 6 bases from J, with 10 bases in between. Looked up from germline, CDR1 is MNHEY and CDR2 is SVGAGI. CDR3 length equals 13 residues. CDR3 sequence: CASSTGEAGELFF. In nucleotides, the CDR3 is TGTGCCAGCAGTACAGGGGAGGCCGGGGAGCTGTTTTTT.

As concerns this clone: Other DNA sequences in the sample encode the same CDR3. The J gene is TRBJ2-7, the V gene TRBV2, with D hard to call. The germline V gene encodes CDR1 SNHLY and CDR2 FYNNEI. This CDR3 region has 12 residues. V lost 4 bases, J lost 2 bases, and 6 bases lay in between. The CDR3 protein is CASSGGPYEQYF. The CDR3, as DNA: TGTGCCAGCAGTGGCGGCCCCTACGAGCAGTACTTC.

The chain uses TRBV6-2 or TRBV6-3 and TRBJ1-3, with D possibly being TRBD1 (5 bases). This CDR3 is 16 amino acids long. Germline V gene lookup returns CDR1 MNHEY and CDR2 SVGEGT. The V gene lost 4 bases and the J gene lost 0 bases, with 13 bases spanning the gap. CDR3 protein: CASSWQGPRSGNTIYF. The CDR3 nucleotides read TGTGCCAGCAGTTGGCAGGGACCTCGCTCTGGAAACACCATATATTTT.

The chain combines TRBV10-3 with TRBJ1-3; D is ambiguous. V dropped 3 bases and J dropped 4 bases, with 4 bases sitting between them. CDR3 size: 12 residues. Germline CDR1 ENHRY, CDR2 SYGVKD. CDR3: CAISEFGNTIYF. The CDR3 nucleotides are TGTGCCATCAGTGAATTCGGAAACACCATATATTTT.

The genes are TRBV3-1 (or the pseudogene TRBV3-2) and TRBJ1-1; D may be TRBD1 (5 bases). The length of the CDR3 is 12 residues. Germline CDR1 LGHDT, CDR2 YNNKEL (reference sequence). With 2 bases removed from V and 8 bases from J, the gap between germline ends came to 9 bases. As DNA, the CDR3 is TGTGCCAGCAGCCAATATCAGGGAGAAGCTTTCTTT. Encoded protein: CASSQYQGEAFF.

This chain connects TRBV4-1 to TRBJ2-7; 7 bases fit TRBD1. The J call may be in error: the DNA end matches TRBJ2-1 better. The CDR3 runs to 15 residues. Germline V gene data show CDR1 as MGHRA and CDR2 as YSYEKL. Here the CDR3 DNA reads TGCGCCAGCAGCCAAGATAGGGGACAGCTCAATGAGCAGTTCTTC. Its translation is CASSQDRGQLNEQFF.

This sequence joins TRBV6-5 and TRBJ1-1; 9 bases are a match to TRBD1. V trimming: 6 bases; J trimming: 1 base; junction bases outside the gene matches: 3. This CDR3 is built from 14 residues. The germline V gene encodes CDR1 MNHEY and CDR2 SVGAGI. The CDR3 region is CASSLDRGNTEAFF. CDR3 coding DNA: TGTGCCAGCAGCCTGGACAGGGGGAACACTGAAGCTTTCTTT.

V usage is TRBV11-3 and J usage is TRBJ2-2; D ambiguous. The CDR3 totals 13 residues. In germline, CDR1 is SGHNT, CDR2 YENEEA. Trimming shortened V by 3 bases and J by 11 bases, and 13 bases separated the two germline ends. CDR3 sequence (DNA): TGTGCCAGCAGCTTTGGAGCACTGTTCGAGCTGTTTTTT. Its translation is CASSFGALFELFF.

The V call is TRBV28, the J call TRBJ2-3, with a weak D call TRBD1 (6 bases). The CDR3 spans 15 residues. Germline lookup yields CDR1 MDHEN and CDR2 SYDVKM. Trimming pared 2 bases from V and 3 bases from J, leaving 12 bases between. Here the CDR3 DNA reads TGTGCCAGCAGTTTAAAGCCCAGGGGTACAGATACGCAGTATTTT. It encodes CASSLKPRGTDTQYF.

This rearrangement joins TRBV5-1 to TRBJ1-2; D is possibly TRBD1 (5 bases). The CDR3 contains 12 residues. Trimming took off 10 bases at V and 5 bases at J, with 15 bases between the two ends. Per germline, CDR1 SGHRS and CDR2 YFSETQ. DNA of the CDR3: TGCGCCTCCAGGGTGGGGGAATATGGCTACACCTTC. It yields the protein CASRVGEYGYTF.

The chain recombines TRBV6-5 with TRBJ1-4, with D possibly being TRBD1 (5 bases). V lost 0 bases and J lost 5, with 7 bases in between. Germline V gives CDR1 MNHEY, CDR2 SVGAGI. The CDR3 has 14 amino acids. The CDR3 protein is CASSYSGANEKLFF. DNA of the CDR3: TGTGCCAGCAGTTACTCCGGGGCCAATGAAAAACTGTTTTTT.

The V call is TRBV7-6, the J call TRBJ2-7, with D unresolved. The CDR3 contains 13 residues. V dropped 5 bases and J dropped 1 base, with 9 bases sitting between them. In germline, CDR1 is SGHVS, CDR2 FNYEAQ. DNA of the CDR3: TGTGCCAGCAGCCCTGAGGTATCCTACGAGCAGTACTTC. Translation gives CASSPEVSYEQYF.

The CDR3 protein is CASSLCEQYF. CDR3 coding DNA: TGTGCCAGCAGTTTGTGCGAGCAGTACTTC. This rearrangement joins TRBV27 to TRBJ2-7; D is undetermined. The CDR3 length is 10 residues. Germline V gives CDR1 MNHEY, CDR2 SMNVEV (reference sequence). V lost 3 bases to trimming and J lost 6 bases, with 3 bases between them.

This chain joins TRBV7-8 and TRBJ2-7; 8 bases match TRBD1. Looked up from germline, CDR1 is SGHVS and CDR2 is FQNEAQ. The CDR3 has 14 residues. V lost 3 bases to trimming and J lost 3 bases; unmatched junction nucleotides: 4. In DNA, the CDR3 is TGTGCCAGCAGCTTGTCCGGGACAGGCTACGAGCAGTACTTC. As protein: CASSLSGTGYEQYF.

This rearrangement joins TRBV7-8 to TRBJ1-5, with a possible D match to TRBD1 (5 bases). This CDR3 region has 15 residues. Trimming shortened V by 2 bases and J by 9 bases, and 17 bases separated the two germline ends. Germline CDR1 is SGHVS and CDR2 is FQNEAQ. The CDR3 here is CASSLSRGPQRPQHF. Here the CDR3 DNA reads TGTGCCAGCAGCTTATCGAGGGGCCCCCAGAGGCCCCAGCATTTT. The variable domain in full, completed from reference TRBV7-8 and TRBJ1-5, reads GAGVSQSPRYKVAKRGQDVALRCDPISGHVSLFWYQQALGQGPEFLTYFQNEAQLDKSGLPSDRFFAERPEGSVSTLKIQRTQQEDSAVYLCASSLSRGPQRPQHFGDGTRLSIL.

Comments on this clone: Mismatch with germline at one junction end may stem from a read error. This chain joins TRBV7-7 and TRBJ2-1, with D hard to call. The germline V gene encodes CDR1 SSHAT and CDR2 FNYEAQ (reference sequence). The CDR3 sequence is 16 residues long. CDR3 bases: TGTGCTAGCAGCTTATACGACTTCCCGGCCTACAATGAGCAGTTCTTC. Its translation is CASSLYDFPAYNEQFF. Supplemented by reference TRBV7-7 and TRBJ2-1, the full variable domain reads GAGVSQSPRYKVTKRGQDVTLRCDPISSHATLYWYQQALGQGPEFLTYFNYEAQPDKSGLPSDRFSAERPEGSISTLTIQRTEQRDSAMYRCASSLYDFPAYNEQFFGPGTRLTVL.

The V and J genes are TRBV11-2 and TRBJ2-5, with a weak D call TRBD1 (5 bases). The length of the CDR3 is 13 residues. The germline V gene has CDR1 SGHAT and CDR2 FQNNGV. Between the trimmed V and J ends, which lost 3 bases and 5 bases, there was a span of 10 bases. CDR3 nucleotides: TGTGCCAGCAGCTTGGCAGGGTGGGAGACCCAGTACTTC. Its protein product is CASSLAGWETQYF.

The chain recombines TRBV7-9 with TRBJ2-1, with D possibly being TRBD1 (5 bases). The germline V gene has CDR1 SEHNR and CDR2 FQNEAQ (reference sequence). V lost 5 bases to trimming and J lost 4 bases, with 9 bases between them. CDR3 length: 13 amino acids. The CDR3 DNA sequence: TGTGCCAGCAGCCCCACAGGATACAATGAGCAGTTCTTC. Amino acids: CASSPTGYNEQFF.